The present entry profiles one T cell receptor beta chain with its context. Its antigen is undetermined. TCRdb reprocessed the 5' RACE reads, with one entry per CDR3 protein and no DNA. The table counts about 460,000 distinct CDR3 sequences; more than 1.4% lies in the top ten. This sample was included in a study of T cells expressing NK-cell markers. Findings and limits, study-wide: HCMV specificity of the expanded NKG2C+ T cell clones stayed unclear.

The germline CDR1 and CDR2 sequences are MNHEY and SMNVEV (reference sequence). This CDR3 contains 16 residues. The sequence was collected from a woman in her fifties or sixties in good health. The chain uses TRBV27 and TRBJ2-1; without DNA, the TCRdb call of TRBD1 cannot be checked. The specimen was blood T cells: a sorted CD56 or NKG2C T cell subset, CD4+ or CD8+ T cells, or bulk PBMC T cells (not recorded which). CDR3 protein: CASSAPTRSRDNEQFF.